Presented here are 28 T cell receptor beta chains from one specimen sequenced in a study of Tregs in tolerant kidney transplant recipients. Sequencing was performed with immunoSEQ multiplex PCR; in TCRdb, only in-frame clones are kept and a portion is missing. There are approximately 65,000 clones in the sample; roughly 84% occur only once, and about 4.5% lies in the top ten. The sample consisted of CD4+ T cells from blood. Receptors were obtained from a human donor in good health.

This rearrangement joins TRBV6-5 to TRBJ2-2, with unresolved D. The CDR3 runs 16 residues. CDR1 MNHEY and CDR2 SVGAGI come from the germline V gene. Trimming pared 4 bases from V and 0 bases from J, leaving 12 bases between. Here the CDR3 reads CASSSLGAANTGELFF. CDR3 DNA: TGTGCCAGCAGTTCCCTCGGAGCTGCGAACACCGGGGAGCTGTTTTTT.

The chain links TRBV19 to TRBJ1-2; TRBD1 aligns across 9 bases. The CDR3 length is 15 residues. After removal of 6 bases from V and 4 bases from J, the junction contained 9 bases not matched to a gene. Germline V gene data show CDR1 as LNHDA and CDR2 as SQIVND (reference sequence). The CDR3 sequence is CASRDLGTGPYGYTF. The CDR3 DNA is TGTGCCAGTAGAGACCTCGGGACAGGGCCCTATGGCTACACCTTC.

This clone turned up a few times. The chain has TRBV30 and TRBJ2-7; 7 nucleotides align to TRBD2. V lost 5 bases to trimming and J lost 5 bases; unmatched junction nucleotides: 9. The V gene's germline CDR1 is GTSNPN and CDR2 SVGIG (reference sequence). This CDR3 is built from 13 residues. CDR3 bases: TGTGCCTGGCGGGAGACTAGCCCCCACGAGCAGTACTTC. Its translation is CAWRETSPHEQYF.

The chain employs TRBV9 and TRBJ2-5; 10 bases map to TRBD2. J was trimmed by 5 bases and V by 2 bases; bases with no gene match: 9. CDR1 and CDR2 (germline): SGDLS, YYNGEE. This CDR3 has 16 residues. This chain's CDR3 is CASSVKRGGSEETQYF. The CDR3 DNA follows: TGTGCCAGCAGCGTCAAGCGGGGGGGATCGGAGGAGACCCAGTACTTC.

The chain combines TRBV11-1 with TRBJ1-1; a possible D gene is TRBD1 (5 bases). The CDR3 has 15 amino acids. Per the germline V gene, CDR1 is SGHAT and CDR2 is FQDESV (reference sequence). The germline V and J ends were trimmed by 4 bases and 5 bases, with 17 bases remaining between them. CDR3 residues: CASSSKQGGRTEAFF. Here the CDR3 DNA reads TGTGCCAGCAGCTCAAAGCAGGGAGGGAGAACTGAAGCTTTCTTT.

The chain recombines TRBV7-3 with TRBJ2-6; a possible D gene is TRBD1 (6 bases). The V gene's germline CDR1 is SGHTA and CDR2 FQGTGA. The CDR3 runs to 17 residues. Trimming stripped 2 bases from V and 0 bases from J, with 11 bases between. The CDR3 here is CASSLQGTSSGANVLTF. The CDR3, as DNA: TGTGCCAGCAGCTTACAGGGGACAAGCTCTGGGGCCAACGTCCTGACTTTC.

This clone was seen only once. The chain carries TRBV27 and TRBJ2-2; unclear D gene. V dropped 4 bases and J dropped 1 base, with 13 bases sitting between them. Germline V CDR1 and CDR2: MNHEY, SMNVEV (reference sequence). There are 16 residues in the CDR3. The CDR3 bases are TGTGCCAGCAGTTCAAGACACCCGGTGAACACCGGGGAGCTGTTTTTT. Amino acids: CASSSRHPVNTGELFF.

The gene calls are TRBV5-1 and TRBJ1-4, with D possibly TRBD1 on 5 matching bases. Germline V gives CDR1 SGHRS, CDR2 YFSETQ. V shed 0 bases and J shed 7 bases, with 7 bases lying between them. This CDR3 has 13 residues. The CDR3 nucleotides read TGCGCCAGCAGCTTGGGACAGCCTGAAAAACTGTTTTTT. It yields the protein CASSLGQPEKLFF.

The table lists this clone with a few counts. CDR3 loop: CASSWRGSGSQDTQYF. In DNA form, the CDR3 reads TGCGCCAGCAGCTGGCGGGGGAGCGGGAGTCAAGATACGCAGTATTTT. The chain is built from TRBV5-1 and TRBJ2-3, with TRBD2 identical over 8 bases. The CDR3 length is 16 residues. The J segment lost 5 bases and the V segment lost 3 bases, leaving 11 bases of the junction unmatched. Germline V gene data show CDR1 as SGHRS and CDR2 as YFSETQ.

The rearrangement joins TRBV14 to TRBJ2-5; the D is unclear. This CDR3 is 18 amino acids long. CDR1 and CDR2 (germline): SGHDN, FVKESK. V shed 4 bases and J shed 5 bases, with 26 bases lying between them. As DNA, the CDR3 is TGTGCCAGCAGCCGAGTTAGGGTCCCTTGGGGATTTACGGAGACCCAGTACTTC. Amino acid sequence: CASSRVRVPWGFTETQYF.

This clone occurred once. The CDR3 reads CASSRGQETDTQYF. In DNA, the CDR3 is TGTGCCAGCAGTAGGGGACAGGAGACAGATACGCAGTATTTT. V gene TRBV6-5 combines with J gene TRBJ2-3; 8 bases are shared with TRBD1. This CDR3 has 14 amino acids. After removal of 5 bases from V and 3 bases from J, the junction contained 4 bases not matched to a gene. Germline V gene data show CDR1 as MNHEY and CDR2 as SVGAGI.

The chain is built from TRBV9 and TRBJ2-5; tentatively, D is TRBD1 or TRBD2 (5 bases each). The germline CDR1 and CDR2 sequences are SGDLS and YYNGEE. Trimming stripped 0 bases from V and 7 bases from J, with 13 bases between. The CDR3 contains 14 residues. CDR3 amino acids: CASSVGGVEGTQYF. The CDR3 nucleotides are TGTGCCAGCAGCGTAGGAGGGGTCGAGGGGACCCAGTACTTC. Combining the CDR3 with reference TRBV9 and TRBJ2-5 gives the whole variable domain DSGVTQTPKHLITATGQRVTLRCSPRSGDLSVYWYQQSLDQGLQFLIQYYNGEERAKGNILERFSAQQFPDLHSELNLSSLELGDSALYFCASSVGGVEGTQYFGPGTRLLVL.

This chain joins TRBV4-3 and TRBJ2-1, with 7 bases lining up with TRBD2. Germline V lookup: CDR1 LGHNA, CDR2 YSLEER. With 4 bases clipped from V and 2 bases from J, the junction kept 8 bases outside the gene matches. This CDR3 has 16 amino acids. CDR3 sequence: CASSRNSGGTYNEQFF. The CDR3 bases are TGCGCCAGCAGCCGCAATTCCGGGGGGACCTACAATGAGCAGTTCTTC.

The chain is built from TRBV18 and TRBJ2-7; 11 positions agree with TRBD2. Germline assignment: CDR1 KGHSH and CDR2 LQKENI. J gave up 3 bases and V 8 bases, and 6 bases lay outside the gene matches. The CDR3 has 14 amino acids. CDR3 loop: CASQPGLADYEQYF. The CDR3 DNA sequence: TGTGCCAGCCAACCGGGACTAGCGGACTACGAGCAGTACTTC.

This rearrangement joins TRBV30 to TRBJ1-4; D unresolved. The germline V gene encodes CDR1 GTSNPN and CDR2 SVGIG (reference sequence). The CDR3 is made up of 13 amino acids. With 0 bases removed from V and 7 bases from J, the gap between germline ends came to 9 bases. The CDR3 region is CAWSVRGGEKLFF. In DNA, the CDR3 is TGTGCCTGGAGTGTAAGAGGCGGTGAAAAACTGTTTTTT.

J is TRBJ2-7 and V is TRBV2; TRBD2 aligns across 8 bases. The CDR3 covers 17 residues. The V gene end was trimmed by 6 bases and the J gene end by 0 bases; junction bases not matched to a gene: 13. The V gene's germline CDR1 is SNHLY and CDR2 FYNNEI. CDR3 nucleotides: TGTGCCAGCAGAGAAAAGTTAGCGGGAATACGCTCCTACGAGCAGTACTTC. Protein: CASREKLAGIRSYEQYF.

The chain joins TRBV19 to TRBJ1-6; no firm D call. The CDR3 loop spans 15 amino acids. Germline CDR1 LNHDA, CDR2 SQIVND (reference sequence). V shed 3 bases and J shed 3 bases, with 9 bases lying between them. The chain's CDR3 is CASSILSDYNSPLHF. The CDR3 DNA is TGTGCCAGTAGTATTTTGTCAGACTATAATTCACCCCTCCACTTT.

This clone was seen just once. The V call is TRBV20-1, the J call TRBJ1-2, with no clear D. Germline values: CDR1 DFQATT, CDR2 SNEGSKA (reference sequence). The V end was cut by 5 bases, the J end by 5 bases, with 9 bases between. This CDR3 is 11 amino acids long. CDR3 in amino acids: CSAWGPYGYTF. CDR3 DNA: TGCAGTGCTTGGGGTCCTTATGGCTACACCTTC.

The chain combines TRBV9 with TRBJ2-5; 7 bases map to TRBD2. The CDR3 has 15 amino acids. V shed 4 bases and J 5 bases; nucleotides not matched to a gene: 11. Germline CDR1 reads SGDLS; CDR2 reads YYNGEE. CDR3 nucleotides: TGTGCCAGCAGCCGCCACCAAGCGGGGTATGAGACCCAGTACTTC. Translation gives CASSRHQAGYETQYF. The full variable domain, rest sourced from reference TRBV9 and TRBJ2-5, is DSGVTQTPKHLITATGQRVTLRCSPRSGDLSVYWYQQSLDQGLQFLIQYYNGEERAKGNILERFSAQQFPDLHSELNLSSLELGDSALYFCASSRHQAGYETQYFGPGTRLLVL.

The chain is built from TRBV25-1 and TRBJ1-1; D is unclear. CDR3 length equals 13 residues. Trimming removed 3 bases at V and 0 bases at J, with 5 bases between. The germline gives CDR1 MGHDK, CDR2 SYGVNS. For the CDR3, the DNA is TGTGCCAGCAGTGATTTAGTGAACACTGAAGCTTTCTTT. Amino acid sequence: CASSDLVNTEAFF. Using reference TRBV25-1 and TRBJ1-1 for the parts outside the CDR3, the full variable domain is EADIYQTPRYLVIGTGKKITLECSQTMGHDKMYWYQQDPGMELHLIHYSYGVNSTEKGDLSSESTVSRIRTEHFPLTLESARPSHTSQYLCASSDLVNTEAFFGQGTRLTVV.

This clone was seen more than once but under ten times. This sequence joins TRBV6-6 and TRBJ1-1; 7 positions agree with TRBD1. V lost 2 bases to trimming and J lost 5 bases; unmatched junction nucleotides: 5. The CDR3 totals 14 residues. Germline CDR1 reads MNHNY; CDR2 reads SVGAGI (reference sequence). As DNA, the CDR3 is TGTGCCAGCAGTTACGTGACAGGGAGTACTGAAGCTTTCTTT. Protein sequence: CASSYVTGSTEAFF.

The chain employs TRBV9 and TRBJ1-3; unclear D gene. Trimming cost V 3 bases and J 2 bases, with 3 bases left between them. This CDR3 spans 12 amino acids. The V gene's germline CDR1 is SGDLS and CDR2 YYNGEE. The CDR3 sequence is CASSETGNTIYF. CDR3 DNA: TGTGCCAGCAGCGAGACTGGAAACACCATATATTTT.

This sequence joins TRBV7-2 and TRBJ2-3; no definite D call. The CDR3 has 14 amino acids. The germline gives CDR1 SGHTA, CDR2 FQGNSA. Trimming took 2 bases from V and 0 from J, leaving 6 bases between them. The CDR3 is CASSLLTSTDTQYF. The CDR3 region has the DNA TGTGCCAGCAGCTTATTAACTAGCACAGATACGCAGTATTTT.

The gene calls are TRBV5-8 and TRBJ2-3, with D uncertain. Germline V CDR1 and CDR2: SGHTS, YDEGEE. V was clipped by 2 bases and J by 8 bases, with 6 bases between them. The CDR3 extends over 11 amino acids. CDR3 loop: CASSLASTQYF. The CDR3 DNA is TGTGCCAGCAGCTTAGCGAGTACGCAGTATTTT.

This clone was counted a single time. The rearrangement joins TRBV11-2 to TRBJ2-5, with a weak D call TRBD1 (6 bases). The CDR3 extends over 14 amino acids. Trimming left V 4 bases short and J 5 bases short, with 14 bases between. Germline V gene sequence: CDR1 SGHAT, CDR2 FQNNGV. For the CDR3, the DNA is TGTGCCAGCAGCTCCCCTCCCCAGGGGGAGACCCAGTACTTC. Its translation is CASSSPPQGETQYF.

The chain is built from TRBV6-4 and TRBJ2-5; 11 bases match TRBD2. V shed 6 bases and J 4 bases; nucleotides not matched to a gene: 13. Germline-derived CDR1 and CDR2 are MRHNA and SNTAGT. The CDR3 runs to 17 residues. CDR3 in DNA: TGTGCCAGCAGGGACGGGGTAGCGGGGGGGGTCGGAGAGACCCAGTACTTC. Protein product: CASRDGVAGGVGETQYF.

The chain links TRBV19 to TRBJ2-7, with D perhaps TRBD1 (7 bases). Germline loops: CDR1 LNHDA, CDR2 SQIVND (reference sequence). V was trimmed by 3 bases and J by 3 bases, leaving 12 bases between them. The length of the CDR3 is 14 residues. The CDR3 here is CASSMGGQNYEQYF. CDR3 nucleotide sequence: TGTGCCAGTAGTATGGGGGGACAGAACTACGAGCAGTACTTC.

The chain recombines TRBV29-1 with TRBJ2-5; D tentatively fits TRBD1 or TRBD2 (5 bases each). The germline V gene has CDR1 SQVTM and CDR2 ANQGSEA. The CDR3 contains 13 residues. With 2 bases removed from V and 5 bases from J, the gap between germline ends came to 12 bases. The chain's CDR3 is CSVELGADETQYF. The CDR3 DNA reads TGCAGCGTTGAACTCGGGGCCGACGAGACCCAGTACTTC. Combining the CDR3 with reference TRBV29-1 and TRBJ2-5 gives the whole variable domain SAVISQKPSRDICQRGTSLTIQCQVDSQVTMMFWYRQQPGQSLTLIATANQGSEATYESGFVIDKFPISRPNLTFSTLTVSNMSPEDSSIYLCSVELGADETQYFGPGTRLLVL.